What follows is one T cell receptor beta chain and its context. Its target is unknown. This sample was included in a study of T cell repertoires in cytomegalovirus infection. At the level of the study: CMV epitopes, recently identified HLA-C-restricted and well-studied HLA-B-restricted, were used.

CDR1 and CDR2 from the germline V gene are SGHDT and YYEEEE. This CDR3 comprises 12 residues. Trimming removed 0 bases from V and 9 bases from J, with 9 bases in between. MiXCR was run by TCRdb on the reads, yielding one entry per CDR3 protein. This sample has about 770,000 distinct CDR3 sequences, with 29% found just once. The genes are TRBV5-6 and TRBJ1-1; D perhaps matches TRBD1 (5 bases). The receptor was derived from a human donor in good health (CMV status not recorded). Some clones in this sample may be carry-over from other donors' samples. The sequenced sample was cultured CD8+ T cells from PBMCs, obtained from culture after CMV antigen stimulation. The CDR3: CASSLGLGQAFF. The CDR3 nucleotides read TGTGCCAGCAGCTTGGGTTTGGGGCAAGCTTTCTTT.